This TCR beta chain was sequenced for a study of spatial heterogeneity in lung cancer (dated by TCRdb to the late 2010s). Concerning the study at large: More beta-chain than alpha-chain transcripts were consistently detected, likely reflecting higher beta-chain transcript abundance. In the raw uncorrected reads, each unique combination of TCR and UMI appeared more than ten times on average. In non-small cell lung cancer, the study made a quantitative comparison of TCR alpha and beta repertoires among multiple tumor regions, matched nontumor lung and blood. Nonsynonymous mutation counts, determined by whole-exome sequencing of tumor tissue, were related to TCR repertoire features. At surgery, both alpha and beta chains were TCR-sequenced in 200 to 250 tumor regions, some 64 matched nontumor lung samples and a few dozen PBMC samples. The research as a whole found: Ubiquitous expanded tumor TCRs were found in blood more often at tumor resection than at routine follow-up. Confirming at a functional level the hypothesis that regional TCRs recognize regional mutations was considered to require additional single-cell paired TCR alpha and beta sequencing.

The CDR3 measures 17 amino acids from cysteine to phenylalanine. Only the CDR3 region is kept as DNA, spanning 51 bases read in frame from base 1. As encoded in the germline V gene, CDR1 is ENHRY while CDR2 is SYGVKD. Germline trimming amounts to 5 bases on V and 0 bases on J, with 11 as the count of junction bases outside the gene matches. The method was 5' RACE. Sequenced on a NextSeq 500. The TCR library protocol attached a unique molecular identifier to each TCR cDNA molecule to allow correction of PCR and sequencing errors. In the original analysis: Decombinator tools were used for TCR identification, UMI-based error correction and CDR3 extraction. Expanded TCRs were defined as those above a frequency of 2 per 1,000, corresponding to the top 1% of the tumor frequency distribution. Renyi diversity was calculated using the R vegan package after each repertoire was subsampled 100 times to 5,000 TCRs. CDR3 similarity networks were built from amino acid triplet string-kernel similarity, connecting CDR3s with pairwise similarity above 0.82. TCRdb reworked the public reads: Q25 trimming with fastp, MiXCR clone assembly, productive beta chains retained. Rows with one shared CDR3 protein collapse into an entry with the most common genes and DNA. These V and J calls originate from TCRdb's pipeline instead of the authors' own analysis. The sample yields more than 60,000 distinct CDR3 sequences; 6.3% were counted once. The top ten hold roughly 14% of the sample.

This clonotype was observed at least ten times. Its antigen is still unknown. Base qualities are not recorded, but no much larger clone differs from it by a single base. The time point label here, explained by the study, means: sample taken at primary tumor resection. Donors were about 70 patients with early-stage, untreated non-small cell lung cancer from the lung TRACERx cohort. Whole RNA extracted from tumor and nontumor lung tissue, or from cryopreserved PBMC samples, was used for TCR sequencing without cell sorting. Patients were selected for TCR sequencing only if sufficient RNA was available from at least two tumor regions.

The specimen comprised PBMCs, sampled at surgery. The V and J genes are TRBV10-3 and TRBJ1-1, with 8 middle bases fitting TRBD1. The sequence was collected from a female donor with early-stage non-small cell lung cancer. The DNA sequence reads TGTGCCATCAGTCCCCGGACAGGGCGTTCCATGAACACTGAAGCTTTCTTT. Its translation is CAISPRTGRSMNTEAFF.